These 15 T cell receptor beta chains came from one sample sequenced in a study of breast tumors, draining lymph nodes, adjacent tissues. One entry per CDR3 protein, called by TCRdb with MiXCR from the multiplex PCR reads. The sample includes about 230,000 distinct CDR3 sequences, 32% of them seen just once. Axillary draining lymph nodes of breast cancer patients supplied the node samples. Material: axillary lymph node tissue. The receptor source for this set is a female donor with breast cancer. Some clones in this sample may be carry-over from other donors' samples.

Here the CDR3 DNA reads TGTGCCATCAGTGAAAGGCAGGGGAACACAGATACGCAGTTCTTC. Protein sequence: CAISERQGNTDTQFF. The rearrangement links TRBV10-3 to TRBJ2-3; D is possibly TRBD1 (6 bases). The J call may not be correct, given that the DNA end is closer to TRBJ2-1. CDR1 and CDR2 from the germline V gene are ENHRY and SYGVKD. This CDR3 is 15 amino acids long.

This clonotype was recorded at least ten times. Its ends do not fully match the called genes, so a read error is possible. V and J are TRBV7-7 and TRBJ1-3, with a possible D match to TRBD1 (5 bases). This CDR3 spans 15 amino acids. Germline CDR1 SSHAT, CDR2 FNYEAQ (reference sequence). CDR3 sequence: CASSLGEADGNTIYF. CDR3 DNA: TGTGCTAGCAGCTTAGGGGAGGCTGACGGAAACACCATATATTTT.

This clonotype was recorded many times. The chain is built from TRBV7-2 and TRBJ2-7, with 13 bases lining up with TRBD2. With V trimmed by 3 bases and J by 1 base, 6 bases remained unmatched. This CDR3 is built from 17 residues. Germline CDR1 SGHTA, CDR2 FQGNSA. The CDR3 is CASSFRTSGSWSYEQYF. CDR3 nucleotides: TGTGCCAGCAGCTTTCGGACTAGCGGGAGTTGGTCCTACGAGCAGTACTTC.

There are many counts of this clonotype. The CDR3 spells CASSRRSRSGETQYF. CDR3 sequence (DNA): TGTGCCAGCAGCCGTCGGTCGAGGTCGGGGGAGACCCAGTACTTC. The chain combines TRBV13 with TRBJ2-5; a possible D gene is TRBD2 (5 bases). The CDR3 extends over 15 amino acids. Trimming left V 5 bases short and J 5 bases short, with 18 bases between. CDR1 PRHDT and CDR2 FYEKMQ come from the germline V gene (reference sequence).

This clonotype showed up just a few times. This sequence may be a read error, since a much larger clone differs from it by one base. The chain carries TRBV20-1 and TRBJ2-1; 9 nucleotides line up with TRBD2. The V gene end was trimmed by 5 bases and the J gene end by 9 bases; junction bases not matched to a gene: 11. This CDR3 spans 14 amino acids. Germline-derived CDR1 and CDR2 are DFQATT and SNEGSKA (reference sequence). The CDR3 DNA follows: TGCAGTGCTGCGTTAGCGGGAGTGAGGGCTGAGCAGTTCTTC. Its protein product is CSAALAGVRAEQFF.

As for this clonotype: The conserved phenylalanine or tryptophan is not found at the CDR3 terminus, so this likely reflects a read error. V and J are TRBV5-5 and TRBJ1-6; perhaps TRBD1 as D (6 bases). This CDR3 is 15 amino acids long. Looked up from germline, CDR1 is SGHKS and CDR2 is YYEKEE (reference sequence). V lost 4 bases to trimming and J lost 10 bases, with 18 bases between them. CDR3 amino acids: CASSRDGTPESPLHS. The CDR3 DNA sequence: TGTGCCAGCAGCCGGGACGGGACACCGGAGTCACCCCTCCACTCT.

The chain couples TRBV7-6 to TRBJ2-5, with D maybe TRBD1 (6 bases). The J call is doubtful: the DNA matches TRBJ2-1 better. This CDR3 has 13 amino acids. CDR1 and CDR2 (germline): SGHVS, FNYEAQ. CDR3: CASSLNRENEQFF. Here the CDR3 DNA reads TGTGCCAGCAGCTTAAACAGGGAAAATGAGCAGTTCTTC.

This clonotype was detected many times. The V and J genes are TRBV5-1 and TRBJ2-5; D may be TRBD1 (6 bases). The V gene's germline CDR1 is SGHRS and CDR2 YFSETQ. The V and J ends lost 4 bases and 2 bases respectively, with 18 bases between them. The length of the CDR3 is 16 residues. CDR3 sequence reads: CASSLSGQYGQETQYF. For the CDR3, the DNA is TGCGCCAGCAGCCTGTCAGGACAGTATGGTCAAGAGACCCAGTACTTC.

Comments on this clonotype: This may be a read error: a much more frequent sequence differs by one nucleotide. The rearrangement uses TRBV4-3 and TRBJ2-2, with D hard to call. Germline V gene sequence: CDR1 LGHNA, CDR2 YSLEER. The CDR3 extends over 17 amino acids. The CDR3 loop is CAGSQELFASNTGELFF. The CDR3 DNA reads as TGCGCCGGCAGCCAAGAATTGTTCGCTTCGAACACCGGGGAGCTGTTTTTT.

Note on this clonotype: The conserved phenylalanine or tryptophan normally closing the CDR3 is absent here, so this likely arose from a read error. The chain employs TRBV7-9 and TRBJ1-2, with no clear D. The V gene lost 2 bases and the J gene lost 8 bases, with 12 bases spanning the gap. Germline V lookup: CDR1 SEHNR, CDR2 FQNEAQ (reference sequence). This CDR3 has 13 residues. The CDR3 DNA reads as TGTGCCAGCAGCTTAACGGCGGCTCACGGCTACACCTAC. It specifies CASSLTAAHGYTY.

This clonotype has more than one count but fewer than ten. The genes are TRBV3-1 and TRBJ2-1; the D gene could be TRBD1 or TRBD2 (5 bases each). CDR1 and CDR2 from the germline V gene are LGHDT and YNNKEL (reference sequence). Between the trimmed V and J ends, which lost 5 bases and 8 bases, there was a span of 19 bases. There are 15 residues in the CDR3. CDR3 sequence reads: CASSWGRSLGHEQFF. As DNA, the CDR3 is TGTGCCAGCAGCTGGGGACGGAGCCTCGGCCATGAGCAGTTCTTC.

In its sample, this clonotype was seen many times. A single base separates this from a much larger clone, so it may be a read error. The chain has TRBV7-9 and TRBJ1-2; D gene ambiguous. CDR3 size: 12 residues. Germline CDR1 and CDR2: SEHNR and FQNEAQ (reference sequence). This CDR3 is CAGSLDPYGYTF. CDR3 DNA: TGTGCCGGCAGCTTAGATCCCTACGGCTACACCTTC.

Note on this clonotype: Just one base apart from a much larger clone, this may be a read error. Because the CDR3 is missing its conserved closing phenylalanine or tryptophan, this is likely a read error. The chain is built from TRBV19 and TRBJ2-1, with 12 bases identical to TRBD2. J was trimmed by 3 bases and V by 6 bases; bases with no gene match: 6. Germline-derived CDR1 and CDR2 are LNHDA and SQIVND (reference sequence). This CDR3 contains 16 residues. Here the CDR3 reads CASRILAGGSYNEQFS. The DNA for the CDR3 is TGTGCCAGTAGGATTCTAGCGGGAGGGAGCTACAATGAGCAGTTCTCC.

Worth noting for this clonotype: Just one base apart from a much larger clone, this may be a read error. The rearrangement uses TRBV20-1 and TRBJ2-4; D may be TRBD1 or TRBD2 (7 bases each). CDR3 length: 16 amino acids. The germline CDR1 and CDR2 sequences are DFQATT and SNEGSKA (reference sequence). V was clipped by 3 bases and J by 3 bases, with 18 bases between them. As DNA, the CDR3 is TGCAGTGCTAGTCGAGCGGGACAGAGACTCAAAAACATTCAGTACTTC. Translating gives CSASRAGQRLKNIQYF.

The chain has TRBV6-2 or TRBV6-3 and TRBJ1-5; 7 nucleotides line up with TRBD1. The trim removed 5 bases at V and 5 bases at J, leaving 9 bases unmatched. The CDR3 has 15 amino acids. Germline V gene lookup returns CDR1 MNHEY and CDR2 SVGEGT. In DNA form, the CDR3 reads TGTGCCAGCAGTCCTGGCAGGGGGAGGTATCAGCCCCAGCATTTT. It encodes CASSPGRGRYQPQHF.